This T cell receptor beta chain derives from a study of T cells in Graves' hyperthyroidism and ophthalmopathy. V trimming: 5 bases; J trimming: 6 bases; junction bases outside the gene matches: 9. This CDR3 spans 15 amino acids. In making diagnoses, clinical symptoms, serum thyroxine and TRAb, thyroid ultrasound and orbital computed tomography were all used. Authors of the study amplified TCR beta CDR3 regions from RNA transcripts. The HTBI primer set served for first-round RT-PCR of the TCR CDR3. TCRdb reprocessed the multiplex PCR reads via MiXCR and lists one record per CDR3 protein. The sample records hundreds of thousands of distinct CDR3 sequences, approximately 18% being singletons.

Sequencing was done on a sample of blood. The rearrangement uses TRBV12-3 or TRBV12-4 and TRBJ2-3, with 9 bases that match TRBD2. The clonotype comes from a woman aged 45-65 years with Graves' hyperthyroidism that later progressed to Graves' ophthalmopathy. The CDR3 protein is CASSPSGATFDTQYF. The DNA of the CDR3 is TGTGCCAGCAGTCCTAGCGGGGCGACGTTTGATACGCAGTATTTT.